The clone carrying this T cell receptor (beta chain) was seen at least ten times. This record belongs to a study of T cells in Graves' hyperthyroidism and ophthalmopathy. Amplification targeted TCR beta CDR3 regions from RNA transcripts. In the first-round RT-PCR of the TCR CDR3, the HTBI primer set was used. Via MiXCR, TCRdb re-called the multiplex PCR reads, giving one row per CDR3 protein. Of about 840,000 distinct CDR3 sequences listed, 38% are singletons. The TCR originated in a man aged 18 to 29 with Graves' hyperthyroidism. The sequenced sample was blood.

The CDR3 loop is CASSPFPRERGYTF. The CDR3 nucleotides are TGTGCCAGCAGCCCCTTCCCCAGGGAACGTGGCTACACCTTC. This chain connects TRBV7-8 to TRBJ1-2; maybe TRBD1 (5 bases). Trimming took 5 bases from V and 7 from J, leaving 17 bases between them. The germline V gene has CDR1 SGHVS and CDR2 FQNEAQ. This CDR3 spans 14 amino acids.